This T cell receptor beta chain was observed in a study of vaccination and CD4 T cells after COVID-19. Study overall: In culture, cells were exposed to overlapping spike peptides from SARS-CoV-2, HCoV-NL63, HCoV-OC43 and HCoV-229E.

The CDR3 runs 14 residues. Germline V CDR1 and CDR2: MNHNS, SASEGT. V was trimmed by 0 bases and J by 4 bases, leaving 9 bases between them. Once obtained from cultured CD4+ T cells, the DNA was sequenced using the Oncomine TCR Beta short-read assay. TCRdb re-called the PCR reads with MiXCR, one entry per CDR3 protein. The sample records almost 7,500 distinct CDR3 sequences, around 67% being singletons. With regard to this clonotype: The antigen remains unidentified.

Treatment described: roughly ten-day PBMC culture with coronavirus spike peptide pools or control peptides (ViraFEST assay). The chain joins TRBV6-1 to TRBJ1-2; possible D gene TRBD1, 5 bases. The TCR was taken from a human donor who had recovered from COVID-19. The sequenced sample was CD4+ T cells from blood, cultured in vitro. CDR3: CASSEAGGGYGYTF. CDR3 DNA: TGTGCCAGCAGTGAAGCGGGGGGAGGCTATGGCTACACCTTC.